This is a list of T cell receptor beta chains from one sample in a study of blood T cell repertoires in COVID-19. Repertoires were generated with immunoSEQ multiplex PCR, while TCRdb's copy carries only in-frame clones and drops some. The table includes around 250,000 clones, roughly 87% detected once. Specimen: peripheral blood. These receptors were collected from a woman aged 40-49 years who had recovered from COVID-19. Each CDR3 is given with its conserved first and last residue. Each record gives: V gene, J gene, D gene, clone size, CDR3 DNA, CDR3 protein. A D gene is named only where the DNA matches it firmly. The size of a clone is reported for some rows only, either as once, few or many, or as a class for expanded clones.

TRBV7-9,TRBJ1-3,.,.,TGTGCCAGCAGCTTCGCACTAGGGAACTCTGGAAACACCATATATTTT,CASSFALGNSGNTIYF
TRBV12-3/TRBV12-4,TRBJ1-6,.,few,TGTGCCAGCAGCCGAGTATCGGTCTCACCCCTCCACTTT,CASSRVSVSPLHF
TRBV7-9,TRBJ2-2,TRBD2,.,TGTGCCAGCAGTGGGACTAGCGGGAGTAGAACCGGGGAGCTGTTTTTT,CASSGTSGSRTGELFF
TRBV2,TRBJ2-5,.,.,TGTGCCAGCAGCGTCCTACAAGAGACCCAGTACTTC,CASSVLQETQYF
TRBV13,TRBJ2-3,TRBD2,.,TGTGCCAGCAGCAAAGGGACTAGCGGGTGGTTAGTATCAGATACGCAGTATTTT,CASSKGTSGWLVSDTQYF
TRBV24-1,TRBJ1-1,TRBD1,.,TGTGCCACCTCAGGGACAGACGGATTCACTGAAGCTTTCTTT,CATSGTDGFTEAFF
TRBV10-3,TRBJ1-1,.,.,TGTGCCATCGGAGCGGGGGGTACTGAAGCTTTCTTT,CAIGAGGTEAFF
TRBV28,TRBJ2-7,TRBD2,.,TGTGCCAGCAGTCACAGGGTACTAGCGGGACAATACGAGCAGTACTTC,CASSHRVLAGQYEQYF
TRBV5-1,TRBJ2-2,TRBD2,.,TGCGCCAGCAGCTTGGTAGCGGGAGGTACCGGGGAGCTGTTTTTT,CASSLVAGGTGELFF
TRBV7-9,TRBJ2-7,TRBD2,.,TGTGCCAGCAGCTCCAGACTAGCGGGGGTTGAGCAGTACTTC,CASSSRLAGVEQYF
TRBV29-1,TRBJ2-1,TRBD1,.,TGCAGCGTAGCCGGGACAGGGTACAATGAGCAGTTCTTC,CSVAGTGYNEQFF
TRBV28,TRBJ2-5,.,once,TGTGCCAGCAGTACATACCCCCAGGGGATCCAAGAGACCCAGTACTTC,CASSTYPQGIQETQYF
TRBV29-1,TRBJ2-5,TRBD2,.,TGCAGTGCAGCTAGCGGGGAGGAGACCCAGTACTTC,CSAASGEETQYF
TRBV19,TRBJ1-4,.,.,TGTGCCAGTAGTACCCCGTTTCGGGGAGGAGGTGAAAAACTGTTTTTT,CASSTPFRGGGEKLFF
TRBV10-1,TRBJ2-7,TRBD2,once,TGCGCCAGCAGTGCGCGGGGGGACTACGAGCAGTACTTC,CASSARGDYEQYF
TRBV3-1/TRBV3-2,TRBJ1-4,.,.,TGTGCCAGCAGCCGATCACTTGTACAGTCTGAAAAACTGTTTTTT,CASSRSLVQSEKLFF
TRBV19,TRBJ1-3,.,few,TGTGCCAGTAGTCAGACAATCTCGGGAAACACCATATATTTT,CASSQTISGNTIYF
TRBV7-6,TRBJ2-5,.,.,TGTGCCAGCAGCTTAGTATCTCCGAGTTGGGAGACCCAGTACTTC,CASSLVSPSWETQYF
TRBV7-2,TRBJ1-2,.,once,TGTGCCAGCAGCTTAGTAGGGGGGGACTGGTATGGCTACACCTTC,CASSLVGGDWYGYTF
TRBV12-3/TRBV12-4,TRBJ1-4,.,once,TGTGCCAGCAGTTTGAGTGGTGAAAAACTGTTTTTT,CASSLSGEKLFF
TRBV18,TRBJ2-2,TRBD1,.,TGTGCCAGCTCACTCTGGCAGGGGGCGACCGGGGAGCTGTTTTTT,CASSLWQGATGELFF
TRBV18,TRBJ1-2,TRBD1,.,TGTGCCAGCTCAAGGAACCGGGACAGGGGGGACTATGGCTACACCTTC,CASSRNRDRGDYGYTF
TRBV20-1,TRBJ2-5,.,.,TGCAGTGCTAGTTTTGAAACGGTTAAAGAGACCCAGTACTTC,CSASFETVKETQYF